This T cell receptor beta chain was sequenced in a study of blood T cell repertoires in COVID-19. For the study at large: Some COVID-19 samples were acute and others convalescent; all came from the United States, Italy and Spain. Sources were T cells, B-cell-depleted T cells, or PBMCs; the material itself was cDNA or gDNA.

From germline, CDR1 is SGHRS and CDR2 YFSETQ. Trimming at V came to 3 bases and at J to 6 bases, leaving 6 bases not matched to a gene. The CDR3 runs to 15 residues. As handled by the study authors: Estimated nucleated cell counts came from reference gene primer amplification. Produced via immunoSEQ multiplex PCR; TCRdb's table is partial and in-frame only. V, J and clone size were drawn from that table, and D and trimming were deduced from the DNA. The sample yields 100,000 to 120,000 clones, around 89% seen once. The count of this clone is one. The sample taken for sequencing was peripheral blood. The chain is built from TRBV5-1 and TRBJ2-7; 13 positions agree with TRBD2. The TCR comes from a woman between 45 and 65 years old with acute or convalescent COVID-19. CDR3 sequence: CASSSGLAGEGEQYF. DNA of the CDR3: TGCGCCAGCAGCTCTGGACTAGCGGGAGAGGGCGAGCAGTACTTC.